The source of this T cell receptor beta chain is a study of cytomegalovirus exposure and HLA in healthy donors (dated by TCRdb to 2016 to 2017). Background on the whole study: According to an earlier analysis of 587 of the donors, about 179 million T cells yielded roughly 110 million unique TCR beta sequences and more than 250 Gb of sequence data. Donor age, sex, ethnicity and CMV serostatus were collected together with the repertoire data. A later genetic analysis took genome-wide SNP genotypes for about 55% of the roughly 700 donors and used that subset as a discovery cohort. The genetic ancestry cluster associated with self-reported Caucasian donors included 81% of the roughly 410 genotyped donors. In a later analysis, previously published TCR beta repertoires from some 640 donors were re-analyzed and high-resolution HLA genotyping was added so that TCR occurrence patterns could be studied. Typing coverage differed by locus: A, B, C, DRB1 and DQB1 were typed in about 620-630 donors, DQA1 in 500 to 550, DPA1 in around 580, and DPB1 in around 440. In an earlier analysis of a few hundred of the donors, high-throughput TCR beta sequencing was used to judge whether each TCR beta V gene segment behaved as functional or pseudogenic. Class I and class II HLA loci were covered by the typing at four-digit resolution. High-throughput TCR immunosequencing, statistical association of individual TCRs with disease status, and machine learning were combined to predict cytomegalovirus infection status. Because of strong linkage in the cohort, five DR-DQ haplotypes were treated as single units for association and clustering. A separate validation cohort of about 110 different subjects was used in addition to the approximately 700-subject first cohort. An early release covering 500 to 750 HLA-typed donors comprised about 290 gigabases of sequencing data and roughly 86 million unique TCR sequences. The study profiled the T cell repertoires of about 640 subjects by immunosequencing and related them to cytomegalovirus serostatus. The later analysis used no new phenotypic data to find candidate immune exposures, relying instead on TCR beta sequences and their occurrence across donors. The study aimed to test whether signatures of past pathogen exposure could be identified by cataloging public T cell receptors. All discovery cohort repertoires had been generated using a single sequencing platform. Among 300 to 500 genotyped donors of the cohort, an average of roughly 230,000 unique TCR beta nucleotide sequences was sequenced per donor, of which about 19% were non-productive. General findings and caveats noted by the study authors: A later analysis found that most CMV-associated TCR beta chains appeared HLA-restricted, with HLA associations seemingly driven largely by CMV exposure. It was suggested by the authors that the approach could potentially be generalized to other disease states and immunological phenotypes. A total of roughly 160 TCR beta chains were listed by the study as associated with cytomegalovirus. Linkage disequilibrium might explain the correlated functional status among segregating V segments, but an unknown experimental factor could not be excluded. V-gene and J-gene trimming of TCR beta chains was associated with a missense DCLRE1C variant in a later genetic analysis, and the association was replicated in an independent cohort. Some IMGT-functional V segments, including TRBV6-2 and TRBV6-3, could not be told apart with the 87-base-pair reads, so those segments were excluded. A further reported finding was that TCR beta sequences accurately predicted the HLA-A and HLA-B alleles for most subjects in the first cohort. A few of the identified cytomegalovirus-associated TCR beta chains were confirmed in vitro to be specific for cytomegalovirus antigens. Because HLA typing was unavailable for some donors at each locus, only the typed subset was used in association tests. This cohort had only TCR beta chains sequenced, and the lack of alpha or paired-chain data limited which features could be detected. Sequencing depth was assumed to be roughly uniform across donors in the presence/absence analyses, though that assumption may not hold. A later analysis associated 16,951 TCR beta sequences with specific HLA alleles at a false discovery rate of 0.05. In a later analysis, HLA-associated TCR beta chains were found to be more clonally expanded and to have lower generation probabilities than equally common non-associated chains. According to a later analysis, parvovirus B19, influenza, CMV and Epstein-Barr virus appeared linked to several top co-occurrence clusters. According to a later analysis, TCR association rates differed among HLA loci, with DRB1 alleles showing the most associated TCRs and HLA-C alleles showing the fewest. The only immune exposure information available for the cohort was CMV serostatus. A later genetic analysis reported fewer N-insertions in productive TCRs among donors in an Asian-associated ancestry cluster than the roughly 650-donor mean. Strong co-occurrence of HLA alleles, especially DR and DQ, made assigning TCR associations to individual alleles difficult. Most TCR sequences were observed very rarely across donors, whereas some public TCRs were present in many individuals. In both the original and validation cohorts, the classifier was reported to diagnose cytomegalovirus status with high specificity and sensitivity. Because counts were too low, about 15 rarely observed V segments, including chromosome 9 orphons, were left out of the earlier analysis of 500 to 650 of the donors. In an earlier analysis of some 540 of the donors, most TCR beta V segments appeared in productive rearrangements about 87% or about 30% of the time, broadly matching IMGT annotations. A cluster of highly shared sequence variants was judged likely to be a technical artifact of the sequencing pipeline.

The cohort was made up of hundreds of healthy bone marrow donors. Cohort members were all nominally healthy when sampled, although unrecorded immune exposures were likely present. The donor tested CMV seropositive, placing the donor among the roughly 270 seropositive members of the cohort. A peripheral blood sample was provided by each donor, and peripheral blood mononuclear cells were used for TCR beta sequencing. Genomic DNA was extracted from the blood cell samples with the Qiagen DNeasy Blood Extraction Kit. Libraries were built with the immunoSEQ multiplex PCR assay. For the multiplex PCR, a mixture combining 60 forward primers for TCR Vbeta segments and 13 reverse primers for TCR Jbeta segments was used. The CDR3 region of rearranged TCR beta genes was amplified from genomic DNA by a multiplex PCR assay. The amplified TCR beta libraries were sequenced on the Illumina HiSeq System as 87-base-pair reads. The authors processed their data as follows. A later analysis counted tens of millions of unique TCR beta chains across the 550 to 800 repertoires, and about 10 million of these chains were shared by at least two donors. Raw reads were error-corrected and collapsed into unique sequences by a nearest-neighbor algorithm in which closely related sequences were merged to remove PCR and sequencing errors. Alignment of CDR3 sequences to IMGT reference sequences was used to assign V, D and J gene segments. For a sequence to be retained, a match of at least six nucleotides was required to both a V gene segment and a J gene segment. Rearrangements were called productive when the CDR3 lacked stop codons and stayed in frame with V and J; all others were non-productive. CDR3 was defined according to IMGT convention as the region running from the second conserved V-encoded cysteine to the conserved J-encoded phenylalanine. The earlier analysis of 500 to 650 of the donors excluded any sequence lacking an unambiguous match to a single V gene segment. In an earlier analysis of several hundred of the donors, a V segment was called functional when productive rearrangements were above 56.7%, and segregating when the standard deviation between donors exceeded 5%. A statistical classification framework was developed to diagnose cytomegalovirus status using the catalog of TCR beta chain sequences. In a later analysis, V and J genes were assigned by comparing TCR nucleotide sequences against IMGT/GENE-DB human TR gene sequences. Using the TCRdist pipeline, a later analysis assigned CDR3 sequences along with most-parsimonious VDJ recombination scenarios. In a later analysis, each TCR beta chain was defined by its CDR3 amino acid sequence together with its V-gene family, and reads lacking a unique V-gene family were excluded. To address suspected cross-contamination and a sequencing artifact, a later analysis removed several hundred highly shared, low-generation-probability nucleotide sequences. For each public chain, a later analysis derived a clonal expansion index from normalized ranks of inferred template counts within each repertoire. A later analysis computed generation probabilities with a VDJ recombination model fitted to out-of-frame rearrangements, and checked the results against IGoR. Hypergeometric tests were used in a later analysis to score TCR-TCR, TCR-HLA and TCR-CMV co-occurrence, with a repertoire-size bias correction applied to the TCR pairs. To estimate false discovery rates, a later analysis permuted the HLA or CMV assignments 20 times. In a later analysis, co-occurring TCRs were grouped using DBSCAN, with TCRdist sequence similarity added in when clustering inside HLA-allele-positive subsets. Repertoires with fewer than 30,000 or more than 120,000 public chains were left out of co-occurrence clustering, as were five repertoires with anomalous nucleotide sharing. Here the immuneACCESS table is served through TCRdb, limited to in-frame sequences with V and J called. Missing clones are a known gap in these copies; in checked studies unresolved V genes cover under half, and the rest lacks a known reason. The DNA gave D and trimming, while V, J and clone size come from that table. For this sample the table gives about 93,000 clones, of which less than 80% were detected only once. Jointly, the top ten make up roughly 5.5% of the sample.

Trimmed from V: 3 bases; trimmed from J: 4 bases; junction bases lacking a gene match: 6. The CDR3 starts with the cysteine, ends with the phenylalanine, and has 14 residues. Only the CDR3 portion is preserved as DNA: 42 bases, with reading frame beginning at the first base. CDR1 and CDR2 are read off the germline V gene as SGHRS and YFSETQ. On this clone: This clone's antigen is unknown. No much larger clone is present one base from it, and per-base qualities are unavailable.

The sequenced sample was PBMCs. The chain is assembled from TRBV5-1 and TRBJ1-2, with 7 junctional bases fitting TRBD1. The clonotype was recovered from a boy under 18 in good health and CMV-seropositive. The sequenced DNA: TGCGCCAGCAGCTCGACAGGGTCGGGCTATGGCTACACCTTC. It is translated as CASSSTGSGYGYTF.